This T cell receptor beta chain came from a study of blood T cell repertoires in COVID-19. This CDR3 contains 15 residues. The V gene lost 2 bases and the J gene lost 3 bases, with 11 bases spanning the gap. The germline CDR1 and CDR2 sequences are SGHRS and YFSETQ. Assignments of participants to cohorts depended upon their own reported clinical history. Data came from immunoSEQ multiplex PCR; TCRdb stores just in-frame clones and leaves some out. The sample comprises fewer than 300,000 clones, more than 80% of which are singletons, and roughly 1.1% rests with the top ten. The sequence was collected from a woman younger than 45 who had recovered from COVID-19. The chain couples TRBV5-1 to TRBJ1-4; the D gene is possibly TRBD1 (5 bases). The sample was PBMCs or T cells enriched from blood (not recorded which). CDR3 sequence: CASSFSTASNEKLFF. The CDR3 region has the DNA TGCGCCAGCAGCTTCTCGACAGCCTCTAATGAAAAACTGTTTTTT. Full variable domain (outside the CDR3, taken from reference TRBV5-1 and TRBJ1-4): KAGVTQTPRYLIKTRGQQVTLSCSPISGHRSVSWYQQTPGQGLQFLFEYFSETQRNKGNFPGRFSGRQFSNSRSEMNVSTLELGDSALYLCASSFSTASNEKLFFGSGTQLSVL.